The 19 T cell receptor beta chains below come from one sample, sequenced in a study of T cells in narcolepsy. TCRdb's copy holds only in-frame clones and misses some; the assay was immunoSEQ multiplex PCR. This table holds approximately 35,000 clones, about 85% found once. Sequencing was performed on memory (CD45RA-) CD4+ T cells from blood. The receptors were gathered from a human donor in good health.

The chain employs TRBV7-2 and TRBJ1-2, with D unclear. In germline, CDR1 is SGHTA, CDR2 FQGNSA. V lost 1 base, J lost 8 bases, and 8 bases lay in between. The CDR3 is 12 amino acids. Written as DNA, the CDR3 is TGTGCCAGCAGCTTAGGAGCGGGGGGCTACACCTTC. Translating it yields CASSLGAGGYTF.

The chain is built from TRBV6-6 and TRBJ2-7, with TRBD2 as a possible D gene (6 bases). The V gene lost 6 bases and the J gene lost 6 bases, with 18 bases spanning the gap. Germline lookup yields CDR1 MNHNY and CDR2 SVGAGI (reference sequence). The CDR3 has 14 residues. The CDR3 region is CASSPTGVVSEQYF. CDR3 nucleotides: TGTGCCAGCAGCCCAACGGGGGTCGTAAGCGAGCAGTACTTC.

This chain joins TRBV25-1 and TRBJ2-5; TRBD2 agrees at 7 bases. Per the germline V gene, CDR1 is MGHDK and CDR2 is SYGVNS. The CDR3 totals 14 residues. The trim removed 4 bases at V and 5 bases at J, leaving 7 bases unmatched. The CDR3 protein is CASSGAGRRETQYF. As DNA, the CDR3 is TGTGCCAGCAGTGGGGCCGGGAGGAGGGAGACCCAGTACTTC.

This chain uses TRBV18 with TRBJ1-1, with 9 bases matching TRBD1. Unmatched junction bases numbered 7, after V lost 2 bases and J lost 12 bases. This CDR3 region has 13 residues. Germline CDR1 is KGHSH and CDR2 is LQKENI. Here the CDR3 reads CASSPTGGLLSFF. The CDR3 nucleotides are TGTGCCAGCTCACCAACAGGGGGCCTTTTGTCTTTCTTT.

The genes are TRBV5-1 and TRBJ2-3, with no clear D. CDR1 and CDR2 (germline): SGHRS, YFSETQ. CDR3 length: 13 residues. Trimming removed 0 bases from V and 1 base from J, with 3 bases in between. The CDR3 here is CASSLDGTDTQYF. DNA for the CDR3: TGCGCCAGCAGCTTGGATGGCACAGATACGCAGTATTTT.

V gene TRBV6-5 combines with J gene TRBJ2-7; maybe TRBD1 (5 bases). The CDR3 extends over 13 amino acids. Germline CDR1 and CDR2: MNHEY and SVGAGI. Trimming removed 5 bases at V and 7 bases at J, with 15 bases between. The CDR3 DNA is TGTGCCAGCAGTGCCCAGGGAAGGGGAGAGCAGTACTTC. Its protein is CASSAQGRGEQYF.

This clone was seen a few times. The chain joins TRBV10-3 to TRBJ1-3; D gene uncertain. Germline V gene sequence: CDR1 ENHRY, CDR2 SYGVKD. CDR3 length: 14 amino acids. V was cut by 3 bases and J by 2 bases, with 8 bases left in between. CDR3 sequence (DNA): TGTGCCATCAGTGATTCGATGGCTGGAAACACCATATATTTT. This codes for CAISDSMAGNTIYF.

This clone was seen only once. The CDR3 sequence: CASSLVGGPPQETQYF. The CDR3 bases are TGTGCCAGCAGCTTGGTGGGGGGGCCGCCCCAAGAGACCCAGTACTTC. The chain recombines TRBV11-2 with TRBJ2-5, with a weak D call TRBD2 (7 bases). Trimming pared 3 bases from V and 1 base from J, leaving 15 bases between. This CDR3 comprises 16 residues. The germline CDR1 and CDR2 sequences are SGHAT and FQNNGV.

The V and J genes are TRBV15 and TRBJ2-5, with 8 bases that match TRBD2. The CDR3 runs to 14 residues. Per the germline V gene, CDR1 is LNHNV and CDR2 is YYDKDF (reference sequence). V lost 5 bases and J lost 4; bases outside the gene matches: 6. The DNA for the CDR3 is TGTGCCACCAGCGCCGGGACTAGGGCAGAGACCCAGTACTTC. It yields the protein CATSAGTRAETQYF.

V is TRBV7-7 and J is TRBJ2-2; 7 nucleotides align to TRBD1. In germline, CDR1 is SSHAT, CDR2 FNYEAQ (reference sequence). The ends lost 2 bases at V and 1 base at J; junction bases unmatched: 1. This CDR3 comprises 15 residues. CDR3 DNA sequence: TGTGCCAGCAGCTTAACAGGGGTGAACACCGGGGAGCTGTTTTTT. It encodes CASSLTGVNTGELFF.

The V and J genes are TRBV5-4 and TRBJ1-5; no definite D call. The CDR3 covers 15 residues. The V end lost 5 bases, the J end lost 2 bases, and 14 bases lay between the germline ends. In germline, CDR1 is SGHNT, CDR2 YYREEE (reference sequence). DNA for the CDR3: TGTGCCAGCAGTTCCGGACTGGGTGGCAATCAGCCCCAGCATTTT. Translated, it gives CASSSGLGGNQPQHF.

Only a few counts were recorded for this clone. This chain links TRBV6-6 with TRBJ1-5; D is undetermined. V lost 2 bases and J 3 bases, leaving 2 bases between the germline ends. The V gene's germline CDR1 is MNHNY and CDR2 SVGAGI (reference sequence). There are 12 residues in the CDR3. The DNA for the CDR3 is TGTGCCAGCAGTTACGCCAATCAGCCCCAGCATTTT. It specifies CASSYANQPQHF.

The V gene is TRBV6-6, the J gene TRBJ2-1; the D gene could be TRBD1 or TRBD2 (5 bases each). Between the trimmed V and J ends, which lost 4 bases and 2 bases, there was a span of 12 bases. The CDR3 contains 15 residues. Germline lookup yields CDR1 MNHNY and CDR2 SVGAGI (reference sequence). The CDR3 sequence is CASSLRGPTYNEQFF. In nucleotides, the CDR3 is TGTGCCAGCAGTTTGAGGGGTCCTACCTACAATGAGCAGTTCTTC.

Only a few counts were recorded for this clone. The chain is built from TRBV9 and TRBJ1-2; 10 bases are shared with TRBD1. Germline CDR1 is SGDLS and CDR2 is YYNGEE. There are 15 residues in the CDR3. After removal of 4 bases from V and 4 bases from J, the junction contained 7 bases not matched to a gene. CDR3 loop: CASSPDRGRGYGYTF. CDR3 coding DNA: TGTGCCAGCAGCCCCGACAGGGGGCGGGGCTATGGCTACACCTTC.

This clone was seen more than once but under ten times. The chain joins TRBV2 to TRBJ2-7, with D tentatively TRBD1 (6 bases). This CDR3 contains 14 residues. Trimming pared 6 bases from V and 2 bases from J, leaving 14 bases between. Germline loops: CDR1 SNHLY, CDR2 FYNNEI. The DNA of the CDR3 is TGTGCCAGCAGCCGACAGGACGGGGCCTACGAGCAGTACTTC. This translates into CASSRQDGAYEQYF.

The J gene is TRBJ1-2, the V gene TRBV2, with D maybe TRBD1 (6 bases). V was clipped by 7 bases and J by 4 bases, with 16 bases between them. The CDR3 spans 14 residues. Germline values: CDR1 SNHLY, CDR2 FYNNEI. CDR3 DNA sequence: TGTGCCAGCACCGAGGGGGGGTTTCCCTATGGCTACACCTTC. It encodes CASTEGGFPYGYTF.

This chain links TRBV19 with TRBJ2-4; 8 nucleotides line up with TRBD1. With V trimmed by 6 bases and J by 7 bases, 8 bases remained unmatched. The V gene's germline CDR1 is LNHDA and CDR2 SQIVND (reference sequence). The CDR3 is 14 residues long. This CDR3 is CASSHPGGANIQYF. The CDR3 region has the DNA TGTGCCAGTAGCCATCCAGGGGGCGCGAACATTCAGTACTTC. Full variable domain (missing parts from reference TRBV19 and TRBJ2-4): DGGITQSPKYLFRKEGQNVTLSCEQNLNHDAMYWYRQDPGQGLRLIYYSQIVNDFQKGDIAEGYSVSREKKESFPLTVTSAQKNPTAFYLCASSHPGGANIQYFGAGTRLSVL.

Details on this clone: The junction does not match germline at one end; this may be a read error. The chain is built from TRBV7-2 and TRBJ2-2; either TRBD1 or TRBD2 may fit D (5 bases each). The CDR3 runs 14 residues. Germline values: CDR1 SGHTA, CDR2 FQGNSA. The CDR3 DNA reads TGTGTTGGGAGTCGGGGCGCGAATACCGGGGAGCTGTTTTTT. It encodes CVGSRGANTGELFF. Full variable domain (outside the CDR3, taken from reference TRBV7-2 and TRBJ2-2): GAGVSQSPSNKVTEKGKDVELRCDPISGHTALYWYRQSLGQGLEFLIYFQGNSAPDKSGLPSDRFSAERTGGSVSTLTIQRTQQEDSAVYLCVGSRGANTGELFFGEGSRLTVL.

The V call is TRBV18, the J call TRBJ1-2; D is unresolved. The germline V gene has CDR1 KGHSH and CDR2 LQKENI. CDR3 length: 14 amino acids. V was clipped by 2 bases and J by 1 base, with 8 bases between them. The DNA for the CDR3 is TGTGCCAGCTCACCAACACGGGATAACTATGGCTACACCTTC. Its protein is CASSPTRDNYGYTF.